Following are 22 T cell receptor beta chains from one sample sequenced in a study of T cells after yellow fever vaccination. In TCRdb, the 5' RACE reads were re-called with MiXCR into one record per CDR3 protein. The sample holds over 130,000 distinct CDR3 sequences, about 7.7% seen once. The sample was CD4+ T cells sorted from PBMCs, taken 5 days after the yellow fever booster vaccination. Source of these receptors: a man aged 25-45 years who received the YFV17D yellow fever vaccine.

This clonotype has a handful of counts. The J gene is TRBJ2-1, the V gene TRBV27, with a possible D match to TRBD1 (5 bases). With 6 bases removed from V and 10 bases from J, the gap between germline ends came to 13 bases. Germline lookup yields CDR1 MNHEY and CDR2 SMNVEV (reference sequence). CDR3 length: 12 residues. The CDR3 loop reads CASSQPYREQFF. DNA for the CDR3: TGTGCCAGCAGCCAGCCCTACAGGGAGCAGTTCTTC.

The V gene is TRBV30, the J gene TRBJ1-3; 9 nucleotides line up with TRBD1. The CDR3 covers 15 residues. The germline V gene has CDR1 GTSNPN and CDR2 SVGIG (reference sequence). Losses at the gene ends were 1 base for V and 7 bases for J; bases not matched to a gene: 8. The CDR3 DNA is TGTGCCTGGAGTGGACAGGGGGACGTGCGGAACACCATATATTTT. It is translated as CAWSGQGDVRNTIYF. Using reference TRBV30 and TRBJ1-3 for the parts outside the CDR3, the full variable domain is SQTIHQWPATLVQPVGSPLSLECTVEGTSNPNLYWYRQAAGRGLQLLFYSVGIGQISSEVPQNLSASRPQDRQFILSSKKLLLSDSGFYLCAWSGQGDVRNTIYFGEGSWLTVV.

V gene TRBV15 combines with J gene TRBJ1-1, with 8 positions matching TRBD1. Germline V gene data show CDR1 as LNHNV and CDR2 as YYDKDF (reference sequence). The length of the CDR3 is 15 residues. The junction had 5 bases not matched to a gene; V was cut back by 1 base and J by 4 bases. The CDR3 DNA follows: TGTGCCACCAGCAGAGGCAGACAGGGGTTCACTGAAGCTTTCTTT. Its protein is CATSRGRQGFTEAFF.

This clonotype occurred many times. The gene calls are TRBV5-1 and TRBJ2-5; weak D call: TRBD1 (5 bases). The V gene lost 2 bases and the J gene lost 4 bases, with 21 bases spanning the gap. CDR3 length equals 17 residues. From germline, CDR1 is SGHRS and CDR2 YFSETQ. DNA for the CDR3: TGCGCCAGCAGCTTAGGTCTTCAGGACATCACCCCAGAGACCCAGTACTTC. Protein sequence: CASSLGLQDITPETQYF.

This clonotype was counted at least ten times. The chain is built from TRBV4-3 and TRBJ1-5; weak D call: TRBD1 (6 bases). The V gene's germline CDR1 is LGHNA and CDR2 YSLEER. The CDR3 consists of 15 residues. The V gene lost 2 bases and the J gene lost 3 bases, with 11 bases spanning the gap. CDR3 protein: CASSQLDRYNQPQHF. CDR3 DNA: TGCGCCAGCAGCCAACTAGACAGGTACAATCAGCCCCAGCATTTT.

The sample holds many counts of this clonotype. This chain connects TRBV7-2 to TRBJ2-3; weak D call: TRBD2 (6 bases). Per germline, CDR1 SGHTA and CDR2 FQGNSA. The CDR3 loop spans 16 amino acids. The ends were cut back, 0 bases at V and 1 base at J, with 11 bases in the middle. The CDR3, as DNA: TGTGCCAGCAGCTTAGCGGGAGGATGGGGCACAGATACGCAGTATTTT. It codes for CASSLAGGWGTDTQYF.

The V call is TRBV5-1, the J call TRBJ1-4; 9 nucleotides align to TRBD1. V lost 0 bases to trimming and J lost 4 bases; unmatched junction nucleotides: 7. Germline CDR1 SGHRS, CDR2 YFSETQ. This CDR3 spans 17 amino acids. The CDR3 here is CASSLEQGAWGNEKLFF. The CDR3 nucleotides are TGCGCCAGCAGCTTGGAACAGGGGGCTTGGGGTAATGAAAAACTGTTTTTT.

This clonotype has only a few counts. This chain connects TRBV28 to TRBJ2-5; TRBD2 agrees at 10 bases. Unmatched junction bases numbered 5, after V lost 5 bases and J lost 5 bases. The CDR3 sequence is 14 residues long. Germline lookup yields CDR1 MDHEN and CDR2 SYDVKM. The CDR3 bases are TGTGCCAGCAGTATAGCGGGAGGAGCGGAGACCCAGTACTTC. Its translation: CASSIAGGAETQYF.

The chain recombines TRBV20-1 with TRBJ2-4; D ambiguous. The CDR3 has 16 residues. Germline assignment: CDR1 DFQATT and CDR2 SNEGSKA (reference sequence). V lost 0 bases to trimming and J lost 0 bases, with 12 bases between them. CDR3: CSARDRAGLAKNIQYF. The CDR3 bases are TGCAGTGCTAGAGATCGGGCCGGGCTAGCCAAAAACATTCAGTACTTC.

This clonotype has ten or more counts. Written as DNA, the CDR3 is TGCAGTGCTAGGGCCGGGACTAGCGGGGACCCACCCCAGTACTTC. Protein: CSARAGTSGDPPQYF. This sequence joins TRBV20-1 and TRBJ2-5; 13 bases map to TRBD2. V trimming: 3 bases; J trimming: 9 bases; junction bases outside the gene matches: 10. Germline V lookup: CDR1 DFQATT, CDR2 SNEGSKA (reference sequence). The CDR3 totals 15 residues.

This clonotype was observed a single time. A much bigger clone sits one base away, suggesting this may be a read error. The rearrangement links TRBV3-1 to TRBJ2-5; a possible D gene is TRBD2 (5 bases). V lost 0 bases and J 7 bases, leaving 9 bases between the germline ends. The CDR3 is made up of 13 amino acids. Germline CDR1 and CDR2: LGHDT and YNNKEL (reference sequence). The CDR3 DNA follows: TGTGCCAGCAGCCAAGATATAAGCGGGACCCAGTACTTC. Its translation is CASSQDISGTQYF.

This clonotype showed up many times. This chain links TRBV20-1 with TRBJ2-7; 8 bases map to TRBD2. CDR1 DFQATT and CDR2 SNEGSKA come from the germline V gene (reference sequence). With 0 bases clipped from V and 3 bases from J, the junction kept 4 bases outside the gene matches. This CDR3 is built from 14 residues. The CDR3 DNA sequence: TGCAGTGCTAGAGAGGGACTAGTAGGCTACGAGCAGTACTTC. The encoded protein is CSAREGLVGYEQYF.

This clonotype was seen ten or more times. This chain joins TRBV20-1 and TRBJ1-1; possibly TRBD1 for D (6 bases). Looked up from germline, CDR1 is DFQATT and CDR2 is SNEGSKA (reference sequence). CDR3 length: 14 residues. Trimming removed 4 bases from V and 0 bases from J, with 12 bases in between. The CDR3 here is CSATRTVMNTEAFF. As DNA, the CDR3 is TGCAGTGCTACTCGGACAGTCATGAACACTGAAGCTTTCTTT.

This clonotype occurred many times. V usage is TRBV5-5 and J usage is TRBJ2-5; no clear D gene. This CDR3 region has 14 residues. Germline assignment: CDR1 SGHKS and CDR2 YYEKEE (reference sequence). The V end lost 2 bases, the J end lost 5 bases, and 13 bases lay between the germline ends. The CDR3 loop is CASSLQHTQETQYF. The CDR3 coding sequence is TGTGCCAGCAGCTTACAGCATACTCAGGAGACCCAGTACTTC.

This clonotype was recorded at least ten times. This chain joins TRBV4-3 and TRBJ2-7; D is unresolved. The CDR3 is made up of 14 amino acids. Germline V gene lookup returns CDR1 LGHNA and CDR2 YSLEER. With 4 bases removed from V and 1 base from J, the gap between germline ends came to 11 bases. As DNA, the CDR3 is TGCGCCAGCAGCCCATCGTATGAATCCTACGAGCAGTACTTC. Translating it yields CASSPSYESYEQYF.

This clonotype was seen many times. An end of the junction does not agree with germline; a read error may underlie this. The chain couples TRBV7-7 to TRBJ2-1; D remains unclear. The CDR3 contains 15 residues. Germline CDR1 reads SSHAT; CDR2 reads FNYEAQ (reference sequence). The CDR3, as DNA: TGTGCTAGCAGCTTCAGTCGAGCCTCCTACAATGAGCAGTTCTTC. Translating it yields CASSFSRASYNEQFF. The whole variable domain, filled in from reference TRBV7-7 and TRBJ2-1, reads GAGVSQSPRYKVTKRGQDVTLRCDPISSHATLYWYQQALGQGPEFLTYFNYEAQPDKSGLPSDRFSAERPEGSISTLTIQRTEQRDSAMYRCASSFSRASYNEQFFGPGTRLTVL.

This clonotype was detected many times. V is TRBV7-6 and J is TRBJ2-5; D gene uncertain. The V end lost 1 base, the J end lost 1 base, and 4 bases lay between the germline ends. The CDR3 sequence is 13 residues long. Germline V gene sequence: CDR1 SGHVS, CDR2 FNYEAQ. The DNA for the CDR3 is TGTGCCAGCAGCTTAGTCAGCCAAGAGACCCAGTACTTC. It encodes CASSLVSQETQYF.

This clonotype was detected many times. V usage is TRBV7-2 and J usage is TRBJ2-1; 13 positions match TRBD2. Looked up from germline, CDR1 is SGHTA and CDR2 is FQGNSA. This CDR3 region has 16 residues. V trimming: 4 bases; J trimming: 2 bases; junction bases outside the gene matches: 2. The CDR3 DNA sequence: TGTGCCAGCAGCTCAGGGACTAGCGGGGCCTACAATGAGCAGTTCTTC. It translates to CASSSGTSGAYNEQFF.

This clonotype was seen repeatedly, ten times or more. The gene calls are TRBV12-3 or TRBV12-4 and TRBJ2-3; TRBD2 matches at 7 bases. CDR3 length: 16 amino acids. V lost 2 bases and J lost 6; bases outside the gene matches: 11. CDR3 residues: CASSLFSSGDPDTQYF. The CDR3 DNA reads as TGTGCCAGCAGTTTATTCAGCAGCGGGGACCCTGATACGCAGTATTTT.

The table lists this clonotype with many counts. This chain joins TRBV7-2 and TRBJ2-7; D not certain. The germline CDR1 and CDR2 sequences are SGHTA and FQGNSA. Trimming stripped 1 base from V and 4 bases from J, with 5 bases between. The CDR3 spans 12 residues. The CDR3 sequence is CASSLDQYEQYF. The CDR3 nucleotides read TGTGCCAGCAGCTTAGATCAGTACGAGCAGTACTTC.

In its sample, this clonotype was seen many times. The genes are TRBV4-3 and TRBJ1-1; D gene uncertain. The CDR3 totals 14 residues. CDR1 is LGHNA and CDR2 is YSLEER in the germline V gene. V was cut by 0 bases and J by 6 bases, with 11 bases left in between. CDR3 sequence (DNA): TGCGCCAGCAGCCAAGATATGGGGAGCGCTGAAGCTTTCTTT. Protein: CASSQDMGSAEAFF.

The chain carries TRBV5-4 and TRBJ2-2; either TRBD1 or TRBD2 may fit D (6 bases each). This CDR3 contains 15 residues. Germline V gives CDR1 SGHNT, CDR2 YYREEE (reference sequence). Trimming removed 0 bases at V and 6 bases at J, with 12 bases between. The CDR3 reads CASSLAGASAGELFF. The CDR3 DNA reads as TGTGCCAGCAGCTTGGCGGGGGCGAGCGCCGGGGAGCTGTTTTTT.